The text below deals with one T cell receptor beta chain. PCR employed 60 Vbeta and 13 Jbeta primers. The assay was immunoSEQ multiplex PCR, and TCRdb's table has in-frame clones only and misses some. The data hold 90,000 to 120,000 clones, with about 80% observed a single time. The data were obtained in a study of cytomegalovirus exposure and HLA in healthy donors. The sample taken for sequencing was PBMCs. The clonotype originates from a man aged 25-45 years in good health and CMV-seropositive.

CDR3 coding DNA: TGTGCCAGCAGTGACAAGTGCTATAGCAATCAGCCCCAGCATTTT. It is translated as CASSDKCYSNQPQHF. This rearrangement joins TRBV6-4 to TRBJ1-5; D unclear. Germline V gene data show CDR1 as MRHNA and CDR2 as SNTAGT. The CDR3 is made up of 15 amino acids. V dropped 2 bases and J dropped 0 bases, with 8 bases sitting between them.